This T cell receptor beta chain came from a study of STAT5B mutations in CD4+ large granular lymphocyte leukemia. Study at large: Among healthy controls, a particular HLA allele went with more CDR3 'QG' motifs. Findings of the study overall: Without HLA matching, higher CD4+ than CD8+ T-LGLL clonality could reflect small sample size.

Controls came from buffy coats of healthy blood donors. In the authors' methods: Lowest detectable productive clonotype frequency was 2.59 x 10-5. Produced via immunoSEQ multiplex PCR; TCRdb's table is partial and in-frame only. Clone size and the V and J calls come from that table; the DNA yielded D and trimming. Of more than 20,000 clones listed, around 86% were seen once; the top ten hold 0.25% to 0.4%. With 6 bases removed from V and 4 bases from J, the gap between germline ends came to 7 bases. The germline V gene encodes CDR1 MDHEN and CDR2 SYDVKM. This CDR3 comprises 12 residues. Concerning this clone itself: The antigen remains undetermined.

The gene calls are TRBV28 and TRBJ1-3; a possible D gene is TRBD1 (5 bases). This sequence originates from a human donor in good health. The sample taken for sequencing was CD4+ T cells from blood buffy coats. The CDR3 DNA sequence: TGTGCCAGCAGATCAGGGGGAAACACCATATATTTT. This codes for CASRSGGNTIYF.